This note documents a single TCR beta chain sequence. The CDR3 contains 14 residues. V shed 0 bases and J shed 1 base, with 6 bases lying between them. CDR1 SEHNR and CDR2 FQNEAQ come from the germline V gene (reference sequence). This record belongs to a study of control samples from healthy donors and cancer patients. The protocol was immunoSEQ multiplex PCR, while the TCRdb copy is restricted to in-frame clones and leaves out a portion. The sample has about 85,000 clones, approximately 90% seen once. The chain is built from TRBV7-9 and TRBJ1-1; D uncertain. Input material: blood. The receptor's source is a woman aged 18-29 years in good health. The DNA of the CDR3 is TGTGCCAGCAGCTTAGCGTCAGGGAACACTGAAGCTTTCTTT. Translated, it gives CASSLASGNTEAFF.